This TCR beta chain was sequenced in a study of cytomegalovirus exposure and HLA in healthy donors. At the level of the study: Falling in the Caucasian-associated ancestry cluster were about four fifths of approximately 410 genotyped donors.

In germline, CDR1 is SGHKS, CDR2 YYEKEE (reference sequence). V was pared by 7 bases and J by 9 bases, with 14 bases between. The CDR3 has 12 residues. Notes on this clone: The antigen is unknown.

Study-level results: The study recorded 150 to 200 TCR beta chains that were cytomegalovirus-associated. The availability of immune exposure information extended only to CMV serostatus.

The PCR had 60 Vbeta and 13 Jbeta primers. TCRdb's table, derived via immunoSEQ multiplex PCR, lists solely in-frame clones and lacks some. The sample comprises 50,000 to 65,000 clones, 72% of which are singletons, and 20% to 25% rests with the top ten. The receptor comes from a woman in her 50s in good health and CMV-seropositive. The chain couples TRBV5-5 to TRBJ2-1; maybe TRBD2 (5 bases). Material for sequencing was PBMCs. The CDR3 DNA sequence: TGTGCCAGCGCTCGGGGTAGAGGTGAGCAGTTCTTC. This codes for CASARGRGEQFF.